Listed below are T cell receptor beta chains from one sample, sequenced in a study of blood T cells in healthy people across ages. TCRdb processed the 5' RACE reads anew with MiXCR; each CDR3 protein has one entry. Found here are around 1.5 million distinct CDR3 sequences, around 36% of them singletons; the top ten hold around 11%. The sample taken for sequencing was blood. The receptors here all came from a woman aged 25-40 years in good health. Both conserved end residues are part of each CDR3. The D gene is left open where the match is weak. Some rows have no size entry. The others give once, few or many, or a class for an expanded clone.

V	J	D	size	DNA	CDR3
TRBV6-5	TRBJ2-5	TRBD2	many	TGTGCCAGCAGCTCTAGCGGGGGGCTCCAAGAGACCCAGTACTTC	CASSSSGGLQETQYF
TRBV3-1	TRBJ2-1	TRBD2	few	TGTGCCAGCAGCGAAGCGGGACTAGCGGGGTCAAGAGAGCAGTTCTTC	CASSEAGLAGSREQFF
TRBV15	TRBJ1-2	-	-	TGTGCCACCACGTGGAGGGCCCCCAACTATGGCTACACCTTC	CATTWRAPNYGYTF
TRBV18	TRBJ1-2	TRBD1	-	TGTGCCAGCTCACCTCAGGGGGAAGTCGGCTACACCTTC	CASSPQGEVGYTF
TRBV5-1	TRBJ1-5	-	many	TGCGCCAGCAGCTTGGACCAGAATCAGCCCCAGCATTTT	CASSLDQNQPQHF
TRBV29-1	TRBJ2-3	TRBD2	-	TGCAGCGTTGGACTTGGGACTAGCGGGGGCGTAGGGGCAGATACGCAGTATTTT	CSVGLGTSGGVGADTQYF
TRBV3-1	TRBJ2-7	TRBD2	-	TGTGCCAGCAGCCAAGACCCTAGCGGTGGGGTCGAGCAGTACTTC	CASSQDPSGGVEQYF
TRBV7-9	TRBJ2-5	TRBD2	few	TGTGCCAGCAGCCCAGGGACTACTAATCAAGAGACCCAGTACTTC	CASSPGTTNQETQYF
TRBV27	TRBJ2-5	-	few	TGTGCCAGCAGTTTGAGGGGCAACCAAGAGACCCAGTACTTC	CASSLRGNQETQYF
TRBV9	TRBJ1-2	TRBD1	-	TGTGCCAGCAGCGGGGGACAGGGGGCAGGTGGCTACACCTTC	CASSGGQGAGGYTF
TRBV7-3	TRBJ2-7	TRBD2	few	TGTGCCAGCAGCCCAACAGCGGGACTAGGGATCCACGAGCAGTACTTC	CASSPTAGLGIHEQYF
TRBV2	TRBJ2-4	-	few	TGTGCCAGCAGTGACGGCGGGGCCAAAAACATTCAGTACTTC	CASSDGGAKNIQYF
TRBV20-1	TRBJ2-7	TRBD2	-	TGCAGTGCTAGAGGGGACTACATCTACGAGCAGTACTTC	CSARGDYIYEQYF
TRBV5-1	TRBJ1-3	TRBD1	-	TGCGCCAGCAGCCCACGCGGCGGACAGGGTGGTGGAAACACCATATATTTT	CASSPRGGQGGGNTIYF
TRBV29-1	TRBJ2-7	-	-	TGCAGCGTTGCGGCTAACGTGGGAGGTCGCCTCTACGAGCAGTACTTC	CSVAANVGGRLYEQYF
TRBV7-9	TRBJ2-1	TRBD2	few	TGTGCCAGCAGCCCGTATAGCGGGGCCATCTACAATGAGCAGTTCTTC	CASSPYSGAIYNEQFF
TRBV5-6	TRBJ2-3	TRBD1	-	TGTGCCAGCAGCTTGTCGACCGACAGGGGGGCAGATACGCAGTATTTT	CASSLSTDRGADTQYF
TRBV20-1	TRBJ2-5	-	-	TGCAGTGCTAGACTACAGGGCGAGTATGAGCAGTACTTC	CSARLQGEYEQYF
TRBV21-1	TRBJ2-7	-	few	TGTGCCAGCAGGGGGGACAGGGGCTGCAACGAGCAGTACTTC	CASRGDRGCNEQYF
TRBV5-1	TRBJ1-2	TRBD1	few	TGCGCCAGCGACAGGGATGGCTACACCTTC	CASDRDGYTF
TRBV12-3/TRBV12-4	TRBJ1-2	-	few	TGTGCCAGCAGTTTGAAACTACGGGGCTACACCTTC	CASSLKLRGYTF
TRBV13	TRBJ2-3	TRBD2	-	TGTGCCAGCAGCCGTCAGGGCGGGGGGCCCACAGATACGCAGTATTTT	CASSRQGGGPTDTQYF
TRBV4-1	TRBJ2-3	-	-	TGCGCCAGCAGCCGAGAGCAGATGCTAGCAACAGGTACGCAGTATTTT	CASSREQMLATGTQYF
TRBV20-1	TRBJ1-6	-	few	TGCAGTGCTCAGAGGACGGAGTCTAATTCACCCCTCCACTTT	CSAQRTESNSPLHF
TRBV20-1	TRBJ1-1	-	once	TGCAGTGCTACGGACAGACCCGTTAAAGCTTTCTTT	CSATDRPVKAFF
TRBV27	TRBJ2-7	-	-	TGTGCCAGCAGTTTAAAACAATACTCCTACGAGCAGTACTTC	CASSLKQYSYEQYF
TRBV6-1	TRBJ1-5	-	-	TGTGCCAGCAGTGAACAGGGATACAGCAATCAGCCCCAGCATTTT	CASSEQGYSNQPQHF
TRBV7-3	TRBJ2-1	-	-	TGTGCCAGCAGCTCGAGCGGTTTGAGCTCCTACAATGAGCAGTTCTTC	CASSSSGLSSYNEQFF
TRBV15	TRBJ2-5	TRBD1	-	TGTGCCACCAGCAGAGAGAGGGCAGGGGGCCGGGAGACCCAGTACTTC	CATSRERAGGRETQYF
TRBV20-1	TRBJ2-2	TRBD2	few	TGCAGTGCTAGAGATCTTGGTGGGGCTAGCGGGAGTCCCGGGGAGCTGTTTTTT	CSARDLGGASGSPGELFF
TRBV27	TRBJ2-7	-	few	TGTGCCAGCAGTTTCAGCGAACGAACCTACGAGCAGTACTTC	CASSFSERTYEQYF
TRBV9	TRBJ2-7	-	-	TGTGCCGGCAGCGCAGGAAACTACGAGCAGTACTTC	CAGSAGNYEQYF
TRBV27	TRBJ2-7	-	few	TGTGCCAGCAGCCCGGTCAGCCCCTACGAGCGGTACTTC	CASSPVSPYERYF
TRBV10-3	TRBJ2-5	TRBD1	-	TGTGCCATCAGTGACGGACAGGGGAATAATGAGCAGTACTTC	CAISDGQGNNEQYF
TRBV10-3	TRBJ2-7	-	-	TGTGCCATCAGTGACGGGATTTCCTACGAGCAGTACTTC	CAISDGISYEQYF
TRBV10-3	TRBJ2-7	TRBD2	-	TGTGCCATCAGTGCCTCGACCCGACTAGCGAGCTCCTACGAGCAGTACTTC	CAISASTRLASSYEQYF
TRBV4-1	TRBJ2-4	-	many	TGCGCCAGCAGCCAATTAGCGGAAGACTTAGCCAAAAACATTCAGTACTTC	CASSQLAEDLAKNIQYF
TRBV20-1	TRBJ2-5	-	-	TGCAGTGCTAGGTGGGGGGCGTGGGAGACCCAGTACTTC	CSARWGAWETQYF
TRBV6-1	TRBJ2-3	-	-	TGTGCCAGCAGTGAAGCCAGACCTAGCACAGATACGCAGTATTTT	CASSEARPSTDTQYF
TRBV27	TRBJ2-1	-	-	TGTGCCAGCAGTTTAGGTCGGAACAATGGGCAGTTCTTC	CASSLGRNNGQFF